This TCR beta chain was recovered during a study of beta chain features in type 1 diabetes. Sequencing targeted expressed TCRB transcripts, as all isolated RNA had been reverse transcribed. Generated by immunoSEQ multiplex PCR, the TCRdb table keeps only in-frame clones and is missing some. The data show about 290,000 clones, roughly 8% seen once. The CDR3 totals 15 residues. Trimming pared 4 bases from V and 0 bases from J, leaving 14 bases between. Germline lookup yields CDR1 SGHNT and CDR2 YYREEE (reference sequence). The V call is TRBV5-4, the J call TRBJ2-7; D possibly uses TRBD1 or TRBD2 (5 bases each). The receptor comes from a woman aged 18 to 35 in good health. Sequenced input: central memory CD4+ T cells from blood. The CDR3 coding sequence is TGTGCCAGCAGCCGAGGGACGGTTTTCTCCTACGAGCAGTACTTC. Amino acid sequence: CASSRGTVFSYEQYF.